The TCR beta chain under discussion was sequenced for a study of CD8 T cells in Susac syndrome (dated 2019 in TCRdb). Regarding the study in general: Of the Susac syndrome patients who were sequenced, eight or nine were in clinical remission while six had clinically active disease. At blood withdrawal, Susac syndrome patients were either therapy-naive, taking corticosteroids (in some cases with IVIg as well), or taking IVIg alone. The clonality of the CD8+ T cell repertoire was compared across 12 healthy donors, around 14 Susac syndrome patients and 15 multiple sclerosis patients. The study used repertoire sequencing to test whether antigen drove CD8+ T cell activation and differentiation in Susac syndrome. The full study reports these points: Looking at Susac-specific public clones, the researchers identified around 15 in the total CD8+ repertoire and roughly 5 in the CD8+ TEMRA repertoire. The study acknowledged that relatively few individuals were included in the TCR sequencing and HLA analysis. CD8+ repertoires in Susac syndrome showed clonal expansion, which was highest in CD8+ TEMRA cells and was greater in clinically active patients than in remitting patients.

RNA was extracted using the RNeasy kit, and roughly 0.5 to 1 microgram was reverse transcribed with random hexamers. The immunoSEQ multiplex PCR assay, covering 54 Vbeta and 13 Jbeta segments, was used to amplify TCR beta CDR3 regions. PCR amplification bias was corrected using a synthetic template baseline for primer optimization and computational correction. The source study handled its data this way. Reads were annotated to V, D and J genes according to IMGT and were analyzed with immunoSEQ Analyzer, with only productive sequences retained. To calculate clonality, Shannon entropy was normalized by log2 of the number of productive unique sequences and then subtracted from one. For each patient and control, public and private clones were evaluated among the 100 most prevalent clones. Clones were defined as Susac-specific when absent from the healthy and MS cohorts, from about 1,100 published viral clones and from other ImmuneACCESS disease sequences. The public reads were reprocessed in TCRdb via fastp at Q25 and MiXCR, keeping in-frame beta chains. CDR3 protein sequences are deduplicated, and each keeps its most common genes and DNA. Clone size and V and J calls follow TCRdb, not the original study. A total of approximately 100,000 distinct CDR3 sequences appear in this sample, approximately 93% of them only once. The ten most abundant clones make up roughly 0.38% of the sample.

The junction carries 14 bases between V and J, which are trimmed by 5 bases and 1 base respectively. The CDR3 starts with the cysteine, ends with the phenylalanine, and has 16 residues. Here the CDR3 DNA is all that survives: 48 bases in frame from base 1. Sequences MRHNA (CDR1) and SNTAGT (CDR2) are obtained from the germline V gene. Peripheral blood CD8+ and CD4+ T cells from healthy donors, Susac syndrome patients and multiple sclerosis patients were profiled using high-throughput TCR beta sequencing. The Susac syndrome patients fulfilled recently defined diagnostic criteria for either definite or probable disease. CD8+ TEMRA cells were enriched by FACS, while bulk CD8+ and CD4+ T cells were purified by magnetic negative isolation. Blood was collected in EDTA tubes and processed within 24 hours, with PBMCs isolated through density gradient centrifugation. PBMCs intended for TCR sequencing were frozen in liquid nitrogen and were later thawed in a 37 degrees C water bath. The sorted or isolated CD4+, CD8+ and CD8+ TEMRA cells reached a purity of at least 90%.

As concerns this clonotype: Its antigen has not been determined. The input lacks base qualities; no much larger clone sits a single base away.

This TCR was sampled from a human donor with Susac syndrome. Source material: CD8+ T cells from PBMCs. This sequence uses TRBV6-4 and TRBJ2-2; tentative D gene TRBD2, with 5 bases matching. This receptor has the CDR3 CASSPNGEGNTGELFF. DNA sequence: TGTGCCAGCAGTCCGAACGGGGAAGGGAACACCGGGGAGCTGTTTTTT.